The clone carrying this T cell receptor beta chain was seen a handful of times. Its antigen is unidentified. The data originate from a study of regulatory T cells in long-lasting Graves disease. The study's findings and limits: Study of thyroid tissue was not done, with only peripheral blood studied.

Combining iRepertoire HTBI primers with Arm-PCR of CDR3 regions, the authors built TCR beta libraries. TCRdb re-derived calls from the multiplex PCR reads in MiXCR, one entry per CDR3 protein. The data show under 500,000 distinct CDR3 sequences, 15% to 20% seen once. Noted time point: newly diagnosed GD, antithyroid drugs for less than 3 months. TCR sequences were obtained from RNA taken from PBMCs. A further study also used this sample, focusing on T cells in Graves' hyperthyroidism and ophthalmopathy. That paper states: It was a median about 6.5 months before onset that the model predicted ophthalmopathy.

The receptor was isolated from a woman under 40 with Graves disease. Sequencing used peripheral blood mononuclear cells (PBMCs), obtained at new diagnosis, from a patient treated with antithyroid drugs.

In nucleotides, the CDR3 is TGTGCCAGCAGCTTAGGGGACGGGACAATTGAGACCCAGTACTTC. Protein: CASSLGDGTIETQYF. The chain uses TRBV7-6 and TRBJ2-5; TRBD1 might be the D (6 bases). V shed 1 base and J shed 5 bases, with 14 bases lying between them. This CDR3 contains 15 residues. Germline values: CDR1 SGHVS, CDR2 FNYEAQ.